This T cell receptor beta chain appears in the sequencing data of a study of regulatory T cells in long-lasting Graves disease. Study overall: Over 5 years on antithyroid drugs plus positive TSH receptor antibodies marked Graves' disease as persistent.

The time point: persistent/refractory GD, antithyroid drugs over 5 years with positive TRAb. Extracted RNA from PBMCs served as the source of the TCR library. This clonotype was counted at least ten times. Researchers made TCR beta libraries by using iRepertoire HTBI primers and running Arm-PCR on CDR3 regions. TCRdb reprocessed the multiplex PCR reads with MiXCR, giving one entry per CDR3 protein. The table lists fewer than 550,000 distinct CDR3 sequences, 20% to 25% of them singletons. V lost 7 bases to trimming and J lost 2 bases, with 20 bases between them. The CDR3 spans 16 residues. Germline assignment: CDR1 SNHLY and CDR2 FYNNEI.

The rearrangement uses TRBV2 and TRBJ2-5; a possible D gene is TRBD1 (6 bases). Specimen: peripheral blood mononuclear cells (PBMCs), collected when the disease was refractory, from a patient treated with antithyroid drugs. The receptor's source is a female donor with Graves disease. CDR3 sequence: CASMLSRQVVQETQYF. CDR3 coding DNA: TGTGCCAGCATGTTATCACGACAGGTAGTTCAAGAGACCCAGTACTTC.